The next 32 T cell receptor beta chains were all read from a single sample in a study of T-cell memory formation after mild COVID-19. In TCRdb, the 5' RACE reads were re-called with MiXCR into one record per CDR3 protein. The sample carries over 120,000 distinct CDR3 sequences, around 21% recorded once. Sequenced material: PBMCs or a T cell subset sorted from them (not recorded which). All receptors derive from an adult woman who had mild COVID-19 (a few samples of this study predate the infection). Cell type and time point are not known.

CDR3 nucleotides: TGCAGCGTTGGGTCTAGCGGGGGCATTGGAACAGATACGCAGTATTTT. It encodes CSVGSSGGIGTDTQYF. The chain recombines TRBV29-1 with TRBJ2-3; the match to TRBD2 covers 10 bases. Germline loops: CDR1 SQVTM, CDR2 ANQGSEA. The CDR3 totals 16 residues. V gave up 4 bases and J gave up 3 bases; unmatched junction bases: 10.

This clonotype was recorded at least ten times. This chain connects TRBV29-1 to TRBJ2-7; D is perhaps TRBD1 (5 bases). Trimming pared 4 bases from V and 6 bases from J, leaving 10 bases between. The germline CDR1 and CDR2 sequences are SQVTM and ANQGSEA. The CDR3 is made up of 11 amino acids. The CDR3 region has the DNA TGCAGCGTTGGGGAAAGGGGCGAGCAGTACTTC. This codes for CSVGERGEQYF.

In its sample, this clonotype was seen a few times. The gene calls are TRBV7-9 and TRBJ1-6; unclear D gene. The CDR3 loop spans 13 amino acids. CDR1 and CDR2 from the germline V gene are SEHNR and FQNEAQ (reference sequence). V gave up 2 bases and J gave up 8 bases, with 7 bases separating them. The CDR3 sequence: CASSLMGDSPLHF. DNA for the CDR3: TGTGCCAGCAGCTTAATGGGCGATTCACCCCTCCACTTT.

The chain recombines TRBV27 with TRBJ1-1, with TRBD1 as a possible D gene (6 bases). Trimming left V 6 bases short and J 4 bases short, with 18 bases between. Per the germline V gene, CDR1 is MNHEY and CDR2 is SMNVEV (reference sequence). The CDR3 has 15 amino acids. Here the CDR3 reads CASSLTGRQVTEAFF. The CDR3 DNA follows: TGTGCCAGCAGCTTAACAGGGAGACAGGTCACTGAAGCTTTCTTT.

The chain carries TRBV20-1 and TRBJ2-5; 16 bases line up with TRBD2. Germline CDR1 DFQATT, CDR2 SNEGSKA (reference sequence). V dropped 3 bases and J dropped 3; count of bases not matched to a gene: 7. This CDR3 is 17 amino acids long. This CDR3 is CSARGTSGRAGEETQYF. CDR3 nucleotides: TGCAGTGCTAGGGGGACTAGCGGGAGGGCCGGGGAAGAGACCCAGTACTTC.

This clonotype was recorded a few times. The chain joins TRBV2 to TRBJ1-2, with TRBD1 as a possible D gene (6 bases). The CDR3 totals 15 residues. Deletions cut 2 bases from V and 4 bases from J, with 14 bases between. Germline values: CDR1 SNHLY, CDR2 FYNNEI. CDR3 in amino acids: CASSERGRGAYGYTF. The CDR3 bases are TGTGCCAGCAGTGAACGTGGTAGGGGGGCCTATGGCTACACCTTC.

The rearrangement joins TRBV5-1 to TRBJ2-3; D not certain. The CDR3 runs to 13 residues. CDR1 is SGHRS and CDR2 is YFSETQ in the germline V gene. Trimming left V 2 bases short and J 2 bases short, with 6 bases between. CDR3 sequence: CASSFGDTDTQYF. In DNA form, the CDR3 reads TGCGCCAGCAGCTTTGGGGACACAGATACGCAGTATTTT. The full variable domain, completed using reference TRBV5-1 and TRBJ2-3, is KAGVTQTPRYLIKTRGQQVTLSCSPISGHRSVSWYQQTPGQGLQFLFEYFSETQRNKGNFPGRFSGRQFSNSRSEMNVSTLELGDSALYLCASSFGDTDTQYFGPGTRLTVL.

This clonotype appeared once. In nucleotides, the CDR3 is TGTGCCAGCAACCCTGGAGGTGGCCAAGAGACCCAGTACTTC. Residues: CASNPGGGQETQYF. The chain is built from TRBV12-3 or TRBV12-4 and TRBJ2-5; D is possibly TRBD2 (5 bases). This CDR3 has 14 amino acids. V lost 7 bases to trimming and J lost 1 base, with 13 bases between them.

This clonotype was counted only a few times. The chain is built from TRBV12-5 and TRBJ2-3; D perhaps matches TRBD2 (5 bases). V dropped 4 bases and J dropped 0 bases, with 8 bases sitting between them. The germline V gene encodes CDR1 LGHNT and CDR2 FRNRAP. There are 14 residues in the CDR3. The CDR3 DNA reads TGTGCTAGTGGTTCCAGGACTAGCACAGATACGCAGTATTTT. Encoded protein: CASGSRTSTDTQYF.

This clonotype has ten or more counts. The chain joins TRBV5-1 to TRBJ2-5; possibly TRBD2 for D (7 bases). V shed 4 bases and J shed 1 base, with 11 bases lying between them. There are 14 residues in the CDR3. Germline values: CDR1 SGHRS, CDR2 YFSETQ. The CDR3 DNA reads as TGCGCCAGCAGCCGGGGGGCAGGCCAAGAGACCCAGTACTTC. Its protein is CASSRGAGQETQYF.

This clonotype appeared a few times. In nucleotides, the CDR3 is TGCAGTGCTATCTTCGTATCCGGGGAGCTGTTTTTT. Protein: CSAIFVSGELFF. The rearrangement links TRBV20-1 to TRBJ2-2; D remains ambiguous. This CDR3 is built from 12 residues. Germline assignment: CDR1 DFQATT and CDR2 SNEGSKA (reference sequence). V lost 4 bases and J 6 bases, leaving 9 bases between the germline ends.

This clonotype came up a few times. CDR3 loop: CASSLDKNLWGNTGELFF. The CDR3 nucleotides are TGTGCCAGCAGCTTGGACAAGAACCTTTGGGGAAACACCGGGGAGCTGTTTTTT. The chain links TRBV7-2 to TRBJ2-2; possibly TRBD1 for D (5 bases). The germline V gene encodes CDR1 SGHTA and CDR2 FQGNSA. V gave up 3 bases and J gave up 2 bases, with 19 bases separating them. The length of the CDR3 is 18 residues.

This rearrangement joins TRBV20-1 to TRBJ1-3; D uncertain. The V and J ends lost 5 bases and 0 bases respectively, with 11 bases between them. There are 14 residues in the CDR3. Per the germline V gene, CDR1 is DFQATT and CDR2 is SNEGSKA (reference sequence). Here the CDR3 reads CSAPTSNSGNTIYF. Written as DNA, the CDR3 is TGCAGTGCTCCCACGAGCAACTCTGGAAACACCATATATTTT.

This clonotype was found many times. V gene TRBV28 combines with J gene TRBJ2-7; TRBD1 aligns across 9 bases. Germline CDR1 reads MDHEN; CDR2 reads SYDVKM. The J segment lost 0 bases and the V segment lost 5 bases, leaving 5 bases of the junction unmatched. This CDR3 is built from 15 residues. CDR3 residues: CASSTPGQGSYEQYF. The CDR3 DNA reads TGTGCCAGCAGTACTCCGGGACAGGGCTCCTACGAGCAGTACTTC.

The J gene is TRBJ2-2, the V gene TRBV4-1; D is tentatively TRBD1 or TRBD2 (5 bases each). Deletions cut 1 base from V and 7 bases from J, with 22 bases between. This CDR3 contains 18 residues. Germline assignment: CDR1 MGHRA and CDR2 YSYEKL. CDR3 in DNA: TGCGCCAGCAGCCAAGTTCTTCTAACCGGGACCCCGGGCGGGGAGCTGTTTTTT. It yields the protein CASSQVLLTGTPGGELFF.

This clonotype was seen a handful of times. This sequence joins TRBV20-1 and TRBJ2-2; the match to TRBD2 covers 12 bases. CDR1 DFQATT and CDR2 SNEGSKA come from the germline V gene (reference sequence). The junction had 2 bases not matched to a gene; V was cut back by 3 bases and J by 6 bases. The CDR3 extends over 14 amino acids. CDR3 sequence: CSARPSGGAGELFF. In nucleotides, the CDR3 is TGCAGTGCTAGGCCTAGCGGGGGGGCCGGGGAGCTGTTTTTT.

The chain uses TRBV24-1 and TRBJ2-1, with 8 bases matching TRBD2. This CDR3 region has 15 residues. Germline values: CDR1 KGHDR, CDR2 SFDVKD. Trimming took 5 bases from V and 3 from J; bases not matched to a gene: 5. CDR3 sequence reads: CATSVGLAGYNEQFF. Here the CDR3 DNA reads TGTGCCACCAGTGTGGGTCTAGCGGGCTACAATGAGCAGTTCTTC.

The V and J genes are TRBV18 and TRBJ1-5; D possibly corresponds to TRBD1 (6 bases). V shed 5 bases and J shed 0 bases, with 11 bases lying between them. This CDR3 spans 15 amino acids. The germline V gene has CDR1 KGHSH and CDR2 LQKENI. In DNA, the CDR3 is TGTGCCAGCTCAGAGGACAGCCATAGCAATCAGCCCCAGCATTTT. Translation gives CASSEDSHSNQPQHF.

The chain recombines TRBV4-1 with TRBJ2-2; either TRBD1 or TRBD2 may fit D (6 bases each). The V gene lost 3 bases and the J gene lost 4 bases, with 12 bases spanning the gap. Germline CDR1 reads MGHRA; CDR2 reads YSYEKL. The CDR3 is 15 amino acids. The CDR3 protein is CASSHTGGSTGELFF. The CDR3 DNA sequence: TGCGCCAGCAGCCATACCGGGGGCAGCACCGGGGAGCTGTTTTTT.

This clonotype appeared a few times. This sequence joins TRBV7-2 and TRBJ2-5; 8 bases map to TRBD2. The CDR3 runs to 14 residues. With V trimmed by 5 bases and J by 5 bases, 7 bases remained unmatched. Germline CDR1 SGHTA, CDR2 FQGNSA. CDR3 DNA: TGTGCCAGCAGCCAAAACGGGAGGGCGGAGACCCAGTACTTC. Translating it yields CASSQNGRAETQYF.

The rearrangement links TRBV6-6 to TRBJ1-2; D gene unclear. The V and J ends lost 4 bases and 6 bases respectively, with 3 bases between them. The CDR3 contains 10 residues. CDR1 and CDR2 from the germline V gene are MNHNY and SVGAGI (reference sequence). The chain's CDR3 is CASSSNGYTF. CDR3 DNA: TGTGCCAGCAGTTCTAATGGCTACACCTTC.

The chain joins TRBV4-1 to TRBJ2-1; the match to TRBD1 covers 10 bases. Per germline, CDR1 MGHRA and CDR2 YSYEKL. Germline trimming cut 0 bases from V and 4 bases from J; bases unmatched to any gene: 9. This CDR3 is built from 18 residues. The CDR3 region has the DNA TGCGCCAGCAGCCAAGATCGTGGCGGGACAGGGGTTTACAATGAGCAGTTCTTC. This translates into CASSQDRGGTGVYNEQFF.

The rearrangement uses TRBV6-5 and TRBJ2-5; TRBD2 might be the D (5 bases). V lost 2 bases to trimming and J lost 4 bases, with 11 bases between them. The CDR3 has 14 amino acids. CDR1 is MNHEY and CDR2 is SVGAGI in the germline V gene. The CDR3 nucleotides read TGTGCCAGCAGTTACCTCGGAGGCGGAGAGACCCAGTACTTC. Protein product: CASSYLGGGETQYF.

The V gene is TRBV12-3 or TRBV12-4, the J gene TRBJ1-1; 7 positions match TRBD1. The CDR3 covers 14 residues. Trimming took 2 bases from V and 5 from J; bases not matched to a gene: 5. The CDR3 region has the DNA TGTGCCAGCAGTTTATCGACAGGGCGGACTGAAGCTTTCTTT. Its protein is CASSLSTGRTEAFF.

V gene TRBV5-1 combines with J gene TRBJ2-7, with TRBD1 matching over 12 bases. Germline V lookup: CDR1 SGHRS, CDR2 YFSETQ. V shed 4 bases and J 0 bases; nucleotides not matched to a gene: 5. This CDR3 has 16 amino acids. In DNA form, the CDR3 reads TGCGCCAGCAGCGCGGGACAGGGGGCGAACTCCTACGAGCAGTACTTC. This gives the protein CASSAGQGANSYEQYF. The full variable domain, in which reference TRBV5-1 and TRBJ2-7 provide the parts outside the CDR3, is KAGVTQTPRYLIKTRGQQVTLSCSPISGHRSVSWYQQTPGQGLQFLFEYFSETQRNKGNFPGRFSGRQFSNSRSEMNVSTLELGDSALYLCASSAGQGANSYEQYFGPGTRLTVT.

This chain uses TRBV11-3 with TRBJ2-2, with a possible D match to TRBD1 (5 bases). Germline V gene sequence: CDR1 SGHNT, CDR2 YENEEA. Trimming shortened V by 4 bases and J by 5 bases, and 11 bases separated the two germline ends. The CDR3 consists of 14 residues. This CDR3 reads CASSSAGPTGELFF. DNA of the CDR3: TGTGCCAGCAGCTCGGCAGGGCCGACCGGGGAGCTGTTTTTT.

The chain links TRBV7-7 to TRBJ2-1; possibly TRBD1 or TRBD2 for D (5 bases each). V lost 5 bases and J 5 bases, leaving 16 bases between the germline ends. The CDR3 runs to 15 residues. Germline V CDR1 and CDR2: SSHAT, FNYEAQ (reference sequence). DNA for the CDR3: TGTGCCAGCAGCCCTGGTGGGGGTAGGAACAATGAGCAGTTCTTC. Protein: CASSPGGGRNNEQFF.

V usage is TRBV6-2 or TRBV6-3 and J usage is TRBJ1-6; no reliable D call. V was trimmed by 6 bases and J by 6 bases, leaving 15 bases between them. The CDR3 is 15 residues long. Germline assignment: CDR1 MNHEY and CDR2 SVGEGT. This chain's CDR3 is CASSRRPGGNSPLHF. CDR3 DNA sequence: TGTGCCAGCAGCCGCCGTCCCGGCGGTAATTCACCCCTCCACTTT.

The chain combines TRBV15 with TRBJ1-2; a weak D match, TRBD1 (5 bases). This CDR3 has 14 amino acids. V gave up 0 bases and J gave up 4 bases, with 9 bases separating them. Germline lookup yields CDR1 LNHNV and CDR2 YYDKDF (reference sequence). The CDR3 loop reads CATSRDDRIYGYTF. The CDR3 DNA reads TGTGCCACCAGCAGAGATGACAGAATCTATGGCTACACCTTC.

This clonotype was seen a few times. The chain is built from TRBV12-3 or TRBV12-4 and TRBJ2-3; D might be TRBD1 (5 bases). V shed 9 bases and J shed 2 bases, with 15 bases lying between them. The CDR3 totals 14 residues. CDR3 sequence: CASLRGQPTDTQYF. The DNA of the CDR3 is TGTGCCAGTCTTCGAGGACAACCCACAGATACGCAGTATTTT.

The CDR3 region has the DNA TGTGCCAGCAGCCAACGTATTTACGAGCAGTACTTC. Protein: CASSQRIYEQYF. This chain joins TRBV3-1 and TRBJ2-7; D is unclear. Deletions cut 2 bases from V and 4 bases from J, with 6 bases between. In germline, CDR1 is LGHDT, CDR2 YNNKEL (reference sequence). CDR3 length: 12 amino acids.

This clonotype was found a few times. This rearrangement joins TRBV7-9 to TRBJ1-2; D unresolved. This CDR3 comprises 19 residues. The germline V gene encodes CDR1 SEHNR and CDR2 FQNEAQ (reference sequence). V lost 2 bases to trimming and J lost 1 base, with 23 bases between them. Written as DNA, the CDR3 is TGTGCCAGCAGCTTATCGAGCCTTATGTTCAGGAACCTTAACTATGGCTACACCTTC. Translation: CASSLSSLMFRNLNYGYTF.